This TCR beta chain was documented in a study of blood T cell repertoires in COVID-19. Method: immunoSEQ multiplex PCR; TCRdb's copy keeps in-frame clones and lacks some. The profile shows 280,000 or so clones, 86% of them singletons. The CDR3 consists of 13 residues. V shed 2 bases and J shed 8 bases, with 7 bases lying between them. The receptor's source is a woman aged 25 to 39 who had recovered from COVID-19. V and J are TRBV12-3 or TRBV12-4 and TRBJ1-6; unclear D gene. The sample comprised peripheral blood. The CDR3 DNA is TGTGCCAGCAGTTTAAGAGGCGATTCACCCCTCCACTTT. Translated: CASSLRGDSPLHF.